One sample yielded the 5 T cell receptor beta chains listed below, sequenced in a study of somatic mutations in cytotoxic T cells in rheumatoid arthritis. Sequencing was performed with immunoSEQ multiplex PCR; in TCRdb, only in-frame clones are kept and a portion is missing. The profile shows roughly 12,000 clones, approximately 80% of them singletons. Sample: CD8+ T cells sorted from blood. Source of these receptors: a middle-aged man in good health.

This clone was observed once. The chain is built from TRBV7-9 and TRBJ2-7; D assignment may be TRBD1 or TRBD2 (7 bases each). The CDR3 is 13 residues long. Between the trimmed V and J ends, which lost 6 bases and 7 bases, there was a span of 16 bases. Germline V gene sequence: CDR1 SEHNR, CDR2 FQNEAQ (reference sequence). The CDR3 coding sequence is TGTGCCAGCAGTTGGGAGGGGGCGGGAGAGCAGTACTTC. Encoded protein: CASSWEGAGEQYF.

CDR3 protein: CASSIHGGVKVGDTEAFF. For the CDR3, the DNA is TGTGCCAGCAGCATCCACGGAGGGGTCAAGGTGGGAGACACTGAAGCTTTCTTT. This chain connects TRBV28 to TRBJ1-1; D may be TRBD1 (5 bases). Trimming stripped 6 bases from V and 3 bases from J, with 26 bases between. CDR3 size: 18 residues. Germline V lookup: CDR1 MDHEN, CDR2 SYDVKM.

V is TRBV12-5 and J is TRBJ2-1; TRBD1 agrees at 7 bases. The CDR3 loop spans 15 amino acids. Germline lookup yields CDR1 LGHNT and CDR2 FRNRAP. Losses at the gene ends were 3 bases for V and 7 bases for J; bases not matched to a gene: 9. The DNA of the CDR3 is TGTGCTAGTGGTTTACAGGGGTCAAACGTGAATGAGCAGTTCTTC. Its translation is CASGLQGSNVNEQFF.

CDR3 nucleotide sequence: TGTGCCAGCTCACCACCCGAAGAGACCCAGTACTTC. Translated: CASSPPEETQYF. The chain couples TRBV18 to TRBJ2-5; no reliable D call. In germline, CDR1 is KGHSH, CDR2 LQKENI. The CDR3 runs to 12 residues. V was clipped by 0 bases and J by 3 bases, with 2 bases between them. Full variable domain (outside the CDR3, taken from reference TRBV18 and TRBJ2-5): NAGVMQNPRHLVRRRGQEARLRCSPMKGHSHVYWYRQLPEEGLKFMVYLQKENIIDESGMPKERFSAEFPKEGPSILRIQQVVRGDSAAYFCASSPPEETQYFGPGTRLLVL.

This chain uses TRBV5-4 with TRBJ2-1, with D maybe TRBD1 (5 bases). Germline V gives CDR1 SGHNT, CDR2 YYREEE (reference sequence). The CDR3 has 15 amino acids. V was cut by 0 bases and J by 5 bases, with 12 bases left in between. The CDR3 nucleotides are TGTGCCAGCAGCTTGGGTCCGACAGTAAACAATGAGCAGTTCTTC. As protein: CASSLGPTVNNEQFF.